Listed below are T cell receptor beta chains from one sample, sequenced in a study of T cells in Graves' hyperthyroidism and ophthalmopathy. MiXCR, applied by TCRdb to the multiplex PCR reads, yields one record per CDR3 protein. Among hundreds of thousands of distinct CDR3 sequences listed, 14% were seen once. Sequenced: blood. The receptors were sampled from a middle-aged woman with Graves' hyperthyroidism. CDR3s include the opening cysteine and the closing phenylalanine or tryptophan. The D gene is left open where the match is weak. Size values are once, few and many counts, or a class for expanded clones, and some rows have none.

TRBV6-2/TRBV6-3	-	few	TRBJ2-7	CASLTLGTGEQYF	TGTGCCAGCTTAACCCTGGGCACGGGCGAGCAGTACTTC
TRBV2	TRBD2	many	TRBJ2-1	CASSEALQRLAGGNEQFF	TGTGCCAGCAGTGAAGCGCTTCAACGACTAGCGGGAGGAAATGAGCAGTTCTTC
TRBV5-1	TRBD1	many	TRBJ1-2	CASRSGTGDGYTF	TGCGCCAGCAGGTCCGGGACAGGGGATGGCTACACCTTC
TRBV27	-	many	TRBJ1-1	CASSLRGPWEAFF	TGTGCCAGCAGTTTACGAGGACCGTGGGAAGCTTTCTTT
TRBV10-2	TRBD2	few	TRBJ2-7	CASIGLEYEQYF	TGCGCCAGCATCGGACTAGAATACGAGCAGTACTTC
TRBV24-1	TRBD1	once	TRBJ2-1	CATSEKGQGLYNEQFF	TGTGCCACCAGTGAAAAGGGACAGGGACTCTACAATGAGCAGTTCTTC
TRBV6-5	-	-	TRBJ2-2	CAILPGSDGNTGELFF	TGTGCCATTCTCCCCGGGTCTGACGGTAACACCGGGGAGCTGTTTTTT
TRBV28	TRBD2	many	TRBJ2-1	CASTIRRGASDEQFF	TGTGCCAGCACCATACGGCGGGGGGCGAGCGATGAGCAGTTCTTC
TRBV30	-	many	TRBJ2-6	CATRPPGANVLTF	TGTGCCACAAGACCCCCTGGGGCCAACGTCCTGACTTTC
TRBV7-2	-	few	TRBJ2-7	CASSLVARDEQYF	TGTGCCAGCAGCTTAGTGGCGAGGGACGAGCAGTACTTC
TRBV2	-	many	TRBJ2-2	CASSTPLENTGELFF	TGTGCCAGCAGCACACCCCTAGAGAACACCGGGGAGCTGTTTTTT
TRBV5-1	-	few	TRBJ1-6	CASSVGNRDNSPLHF	TGCGCCAGCAGCGTTGGAAACAGGGATAATTCACCCCTCCACTTT
TRBV6-1	-	few	TRBJ1-5	CASSQRGFKQPQHF	TGTGCCAGCAGCCAACGGGGTTTTAAACAGCCCCAGCATTTT
TRBV2	-	-	TRBJ2-3	CASSDPRVRTDTQYF	TGTGCCAGCAGTGATCCACGGGTAAGAACAGATACGCAGTATTTT
TRBV5-1	-	many	TRBJ2-7	CASSLGAQYEQYF	TGCGCCAGCAGCTTGGGAGCCCAATACGAGCAGTACTTC
TRBV20-1	TRBD2	many	TRBJ2-2	CSARGLAGGSTGELFF	TGCAGTGCTAGAGGACTAGCGGGAGGTTCAACCGGGGAGCTGTTTTTT
TRBV20-1	TRBD2	few	TRBJ2-3	CSAPKAGEADTQYF	TGCAGTGCCCCTAAAGCGGGAGAAGCAGATACGCAGTATTTT
TRBV28	-	many	TRBJ2-7	CASSFLGTQYEQYF	TGTGCCAGCAGTTTCCTTGGGACACAGTACGAGCAGTACTTC
TRBV18	-	-	TRBJ1-1	CASSPPTSMNTEAFF	TGTGCCAGCTCACCGCCGACAAGCATGAACACTGAAGCTTTCTTT
TRBV5-1	-	many	TRBJ2-7	CASSWTGDTPYEQYF	TGCGCCAGCAGCTGGACGGGAGACACACCCTACGAGCAGTACTTC
TRBV7-9	-	few	TRBJ2-7	CASSFSGQVYEQYF	TGTGCCAGCAGCTTCTCTGGCCAGGTGTACGAGCAGTACTTC
TRBV6-1	-	-	TRBJ2-5	CASPSGRSETQYF	TGTGCCAGCCCCTCGGGACGTTCGGAGACCCAGTACTTC
TRBV3-1	-	-	TRBJ2-5	CASGFERETQYF	TGTGCCAGCGGTTTCGAAAGAGAGACCCAGTACTTC
TRBV4-2	TRBD1	many	TRBJ2-7	CASSHQTGNPYEQYF	TGTGCCAGCAGCCATCAGACAGGGAACCCCTACGAGCAGTACTTC
TRBV20-1	-	many	TRBJ2-1	CSVIDSNEQFF	TGCAGTGTCATCGACAGTAATGAGCAGTTCTTC
TRBV24-1	-	-	TRBJ2-5	CATSEWKAGSRQYF	TGTGCCACCAGTGAATGGAAGGCAGGGTCTCGTCAGTACTTC
TRBV19	TRBD2	-	TRBJ2-1	CASSISGRGGEQFF	TGTGCCAGTAGTATTAGCGGGAGGGGGGGTGAGCAGTTCTTC
TRBV18	-	many	TRBJ1-3	CASRLSSGNTIYF	TGTGCCAGCAGACTGAGCTCTGGAAACACCATATATTTT
TRBV2	TRBD2	many	TRBJ2-5	CASTSGSGKETQYF	TGTGCCAGTACTAGCGGGAGTGGTAAAGAGACCCAGTACTTC
TRBV19	TRBD2	-	TRBJ2-7	CASSAGTSGGPIYEQYF	TGTGCCAGTAGTGCCGGGACTAGCGGGGGTCCCATCTACGAGCAGTACTTC
TRBV5-1	-	many	TRBJ2-7	CASSLPSSYEQYF	TGTGCCAGCTCACTTCCTAGCTCCTACGAGCAGTACTTC
TRBV19	-	few	TRBJ2-2	CASSTEGDYTGELFF	TGTGCCAGTAGTACCGAGGGAGACTATACCGGGGAGCTGTTTTTT
TRBV29-1	TRBD1	-	TRBJ1-1	CSVSKGQGASGNTEAFF	TGCAGCGTTTCAAAGGGACAGGGGGCTAGTGGGAACACTGAAGCTTTCTTT
TRBV19	TRBD1	few	TRBJ2-2	CASRGGDRGNTGELFF	TGTGCCAGCCGGGGCGGGGACAGGGGGAACACCGGGGAGCTGTTTTTT
TRBV19	-	-	TRBJ2-1	CASRPGLWGNEQFF	TGTGCCAGTAGACCGGGACTTTGGGGAAATGAGCAGTTCTTC
TRBV19	-	few	TRBJ1-3	CASSRMTGRGNTIYF	TGTGCCAGTAGTCGAATGACAGGTCGTGGAAACACCATATATTTT
TRBV27	-	-	TRBJ2-3	CVSSLLGDTQYF	TGTGTCAGCAGTTTATTAGGGGATACGCAGTATTTT
TRBV28	-	many	TRBJ2-7	CASSLGRLSYEQYF	TGTGCCAGCAGCCTCGGCAGGCTATCCTACGAGCAGTACTTC
TRBV20-1	-	many	TRBJ2-1	CSATKTGLTYNEQFF	TGCAGTGCTACAAAGACAGGCCTCACCTACAATGAGCAGTTCTTC
TRBV9	-	-	TRBJ2-2	CASSVEAKARSTGELFF	TGTGCCAGCAGCGTAGAAGCCAAGGCTAGATCAACCGGGGAGCTGTTTTTT
TRBV20-1	TRBD2	many	TRBJ2-1	CSASDLLSGSNEQFF	TGCAGTGCTAGTGACCTTCTTAGCGGGAGCAATGAGCAGTTCTTC